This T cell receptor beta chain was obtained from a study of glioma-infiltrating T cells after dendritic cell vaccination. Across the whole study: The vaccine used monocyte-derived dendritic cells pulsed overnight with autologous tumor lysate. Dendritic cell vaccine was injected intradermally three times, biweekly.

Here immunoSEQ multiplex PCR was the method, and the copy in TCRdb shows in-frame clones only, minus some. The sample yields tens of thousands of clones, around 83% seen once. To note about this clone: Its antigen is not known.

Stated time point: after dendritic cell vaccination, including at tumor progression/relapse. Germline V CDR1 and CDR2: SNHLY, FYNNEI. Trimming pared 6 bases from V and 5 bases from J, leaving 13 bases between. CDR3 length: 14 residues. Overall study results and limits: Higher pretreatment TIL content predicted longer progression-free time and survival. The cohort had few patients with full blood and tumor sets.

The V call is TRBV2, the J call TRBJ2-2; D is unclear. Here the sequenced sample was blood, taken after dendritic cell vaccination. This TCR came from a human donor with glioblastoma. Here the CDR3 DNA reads TGTGCCAGCAGAGACACTCTAACTACCGGGGAGCTGTTTTTT. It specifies CASRDTLTTGELFF.